This T cell receptor (beta chain) was captured in a study of shared clonotypes between healthy human individuals. The method was immunoSEQ multiplex PCR; TCRdb's version includes in-frame clones alone and lacks a portion of them. Among approximately 2.5 million clones listed, around 90% were seen once. The CDR3 sequence is 17 residues long. Trimming removed 0 bases at V and 3 bases at J, with 17 bases between. Germline values: CDR1 KGHSH, CDR2 LQKENI. This TCR was recovered from a man aged 18 to 29 in good health. The gene calls are TRBV18 and TRBJ1-2; D is perhaps TRBD1 (5 bases). Sequencing was done on a sample of naive CD4+ T cells sorted from blood. The subset is: CD45RA+ positively selected. The DNA for the CDR3 is TGTGCCAGCTCACCACCTTCGGGTGGACATTCGGACTATGGCTACACCTTC. Amino acids: CASSPPSGGHSDYGYTF. Looking up the rest from reference TRBV18 and TRBJ1-2 gives the full variable domain: NAGVMQNPRHLVRRRGQEARLRCSPMKGHSHVYWYRQLPEEGLKFMVYLQKENIIDESGMPKERFSAEFPKEGPSILRIQQVVRGDSAAYFCASSPPSGGHSDYGYTFGSGTRLTVV.